Below, 3 T cell receptor beta chains from the same sample are listed, as sequenced in a study of T cell responses to AZD1222 COVID-19 vaccine (dated by TCRdb to the early 2020s). The meaning of the sample's time point label: about 28 days (+/-7) after the second vaccine dose. The library relied on the immunoSEQ multiplex PCR assay. The source is immuneACCESS, and TCRdb retained only in-frame sequences with V and J called. Part of the clones is not carried over; for the studies checked, unresolved V genes explain less than half of this, and the remainder is unexplained. In all, the sample holds fewer than 90,000 clones, and approximately 91% of those were seen once. The ten largest clonotypes hold 6.9% of the sample. Sample: peripheral blood, taken 28 days after the second AZD1222 dose. These TCRs come from an adult who received the AZD1222 COVID-19 vaccine.

The rearrangement uses TRBV6-5 and TRBJ1-4, with TRBD1 identical over 7 bases. This CDR3 is built from 15 residues. The V gene's germline CDR1 is MNHEY and CDR2 SVGAGI. J gave up 0 bases and V 6 bases, and 4 bases lay outside the gene matches. In nucleotides, the CDR3 is TGTGCCAGCAGATCGACAGGGACAACTAATGAAAAACTGTTTTTT. Encoded protein: CASRSTGTTNEKLFF.

The V and J genes are TRBV5-1 and TRBJ2-5; D not resolved. Between the trimmed V and J ends, which lost 4 bases and 13 bases, there was a span of 14 bases. The CDR3 contains 11 residues. Germline CDR1 is SGHRS and CDR2 is YFSETQ. CDR3 nucleotides: TGCGCCAGCAGCCAAATCCGCCGCGGGTACTTC. Translated, it gives CASSQIRRGYF.

The chain uses TRBV6-5 and TRBJ1-5; perhaps TRBD1 as D (5 bases). The CDR3 runs 12 residues. With 9 bases removed from V and 4 bases from J, the gap between germline ends came to 10 bases. Germline values: CDR1 MNHEY, CDR2 SVGAGI. This chain's CDR3 is CASGTPNQPQHF. The CDR3 region has the DNA TGTGCCAGTGGGACGCCGAATCAGCCCCAGCATTTT.